This T cell receptor (beta chain) was captured by sequencing in a study of blood T cells in healthy people across ages. Turning to this clonotype: The antigen is not known.

General study points: Calculation of diversity from one million T cells yielded estimates considered to be underestimates.

Using a J-beta primer mix together with a sample-barcoded 5' primer, a second PCR was run for roughly 7 to 11 cycles. Each cDNA molecule was tagged by a template-switch adaptor that had 12 random nucleotides. TCRdb reanalysed the 5' RACE reads using MiXCR and keeps one entry per CDR3 protein. In the table there are some 780,000 distinct CDR3 sequences, more than 50% of which are singletons. After removal of 1 base from V and 0 bases from J, the junction contained 6 bases not matched to a gene. Germline V gives CDR1 MGHRA, CDR2 YSYEKL. This CDR3 has 17 amino acids. Per sample, extraction of total RNA gave at least 5 micrograms in every case.

The chain joins TRBV4-1 to TRBJ1-5; TRBD1 aligns across 7 bases. The sequence derives from a man in his forties in good health. The material sequenced was blood. CDR3 sequence reads: CASSQGTGDLSNQPQHF. In DNA form, the CDR3 reads TGCGCCAGCAGCCAAGGAACAGGGGACCTTAGCAATCAGCCCCAGCATTTT.